The 14 T cell receptor beta chains given below trace back to one sample, sequenced in a study of identical twins. TCRdb re-derived calls from the 5' RACE reads in MiXCR, one entry per CDR3 protein. The repertoire includes 400,000 to 550,000 distinct CDR3 sequences, around 15% of them detected once, and approximately 0.98% sits in the top ten. A further study also used this sample, focusing on yellow fever vaccine responses in identical twins.

Sample: CD4+ T cells sorted from blood. All receptors derive from a woman younger than 35 in good health.

For the CDR3, the DNA is TGTGCCACCAGTGACCCATCTTGGGACGAGCAGTACTTC. This encodes CATSDPSWDEQYF. The genes are TRBV24-1 and TRBJ2-7; D not resolved. The CDR3 runs to 13 residues. Germline V CDR1 and CDR2: KGHDR, SFDVKD. V was clipped by 4 bases and J by 5 bases, with 11 bases between them.

The V gene is TRBV9, the J gene TRBJ2-7; 8 bases fit TRBD1. Germline trimming cut 3 bases from V and 2 bases from J; bases unmatched to any gene: 4. CDR3 length: 14 amino acids. The germline gives CDR1 SGDLS, CDR2 YYNGEE. CDR3 sequence (DNA): TGTGCCAGCAGCGCCGGGACAGGAACCTACGAGCAGTACTTC. Translating gives CASSAGTGTYEQYF.

This CDR3 is CASTHGVGEKGTGYTF. DNA of the CDR3: TGTGCCAGCACCCACGGTGTGGGGGAAAAGGGCACTGGCTACACCTTC. The J gene is TRBJ1-2, the V gene TRBV6-1; TRBD1 is a possible D gene (5 bases). This CDR3 is built from 16 residues. Trimming took 7 bases from V and 7 from J, leaving 25 bases between them. CDR1 is MNHNS, CDR2 SASEGT, per germline.

In its sample, this clonotype was seen a few times. This rearrangement joins TRBV12-3 or TRBV12-4 to TRBJ2-7; D tentatively reads TRBD1 or TRBD2 (5 bases each). The CDR3 sequence is 15 residues long. Trimming removed 3 bases from V and 0 bases from J, with 12 bases in between. DNA for the CDR3: TGTGCCAGCAGTTTGGTTCAGGGAGACTCCTACGAGCAGTACTTC. This encodes CASSLVQGDSYEQYF.

A few counts support this clonotype. The chain couples TRBV10-3 to TRBJ2-7; D is possibly TRBD1 or TRBD2 (5 bases each). This CDR3 is 14 amino acids long. Germline V lookup: CDR1 ENHRY, CDR2 SYGVKD. V was pared by 10 bases and J by 4 bases, with 20 bases between. The CDR3 nucleotides are TGTGCCAATTTTAGACCGGGGTGGGGGTACGAGCAGTACTTC. As protein: CANFRPGWGYEQYF.

V usage is TRBV5-5 and J usage is TRBJ1-1; D gene ambiguous. Deletions cut 0 bases from V and 3 bases from J, with 12 bases between. Germline loops: CDR1 SGHKS, CDR2 YYEKEE (reference sequence). The CDR3 runs to 15 residues. CDR3 region: CASSLGPLTDTEAFF. CDR3 DNA: TGTGCCAGCAGCTTGGGTCCGCTTACGGACACTGAAGCTTTCTTT.

This clonotype was found many times. V gene TRBV12-3 or TRBV12-4 combines with J gene TRBJ1-1; 9 bases line up with TRBD1. Losses at the gene ends were 6 bases for V and 7 bases for J; bases not matched to a gene: 6. The CDR3 runs to 13 residues. The CDR3 loop is CASRVQGAGEAFF. For the CDR3, the DNA is TGTGCCAGCAGGGTACAGGGGGCGGGTGAAGCTTTCTTT.

V usage is TRBV18 and J usage is TRBJ2-1; 9 bases map to TRBD2. Germline V CDR1 and CDR2: KGHSH, LQKENI. This CDR3 is built from 19 residues. The junction had 17 bases not matched to a gene; V was cut back by 3 bases and J by 5 bases. CDR3 sequence reads: CASSPLPLTGTSINNEQFF. The CDR3 nucleotides read TGTGCCAGCTCACCGCTACCTCTGACCGGGACTAGCATAAACAATGAGCAGTTCTTC.

CDR3 nucleotide sequence: TGTGCCAGCAGAGGGACGCACTATGGCTACACCTTC. Protein product: CASRGTHYGYTF. This sequence joins TRBV9 and TRBJ1-2, with a possible D match to TRBD1 (5 bases). Germline CDR1 SGDLS, CDR2 YYNGEE. Trimming stripped 5 bases from V and 3 bases from J, with 8 bases between. The CDR3 is 12 amino acids.

This CDR3 reads CASSLVDDRVAGSRETQYF. CDR3 sequence (DNA): TGTGCCAGCAGCCTAGTCGACGATCGAGTAGCGGGATCGCGGGAGACCCAGTACTTC. This chain uses TRBV11-1 with TRBJ2-5, with 8 bases matching TRBD2. This CDR3 has 19 amino acids. Per germline, CDR1 SGHAT and CDR2 FQDESV (reference sequence). J gave up 5 bases and V 5 bases, and 22 bases lay outside the gene matches.

This clonotype has only a few counts. The chain employs TRBV5-1 and TRBJ2-5; 13 bases fit TRBD2. Looked up from germline, CDR1 is SGHRS and CDR2 is YFSETQ. The junction had 2 bases not matched to a gene; V was cut back by 2 bases and J by 4 bases. This CDR3 is 15 amino acids long. The CDR3: CASSLTSGRGETQYF. In DNA form, the CDR3 reads TGCGCCAGCAGCTTAACTAGCGGGAGGGGAGAGACCCAGTACTTC.

A few counts support this clonotype. This rearrangement joins TRBV9 to TRBJ2-7; 7 bases match TRBD1. The CDR3 is 13 residues long. The germline V gene encodes CDR1 SGDLS and CDR2 YYNGEE. V gave up 4 bases and J gave up 7 bases; unmatched junction bases: 8. CDR3 bases: TGTGCCAGCAGCCAGAAGGGGGCGAGTGAGCAGTACTTC. This translates into CASSQKGASEQYF.

In regard to this clonotype: At one boundary the junction diverges from the germline segment, which might be a read error. The chain couples TRBV15 to TRBJ2-1, with TRBD2 matching 11 bases. CDR1 is LNHNV and CDR2 is YYDKDF in the germline V gene (reference sequence). CDR3 size: 14 residues. The chain's CDR3 is CVTSRDTSGGEQFF. CDR3 DNA: TGTGTCACCAGCAGAGATACTAGCGGGGGAGAGCAGTTCTTC.

This clonotype was counted many times. The V gene is TRBV4-1, the J gene TRBJ2-3, with TRBD2 identical over 7 bases. This CDR3 has 17 amino acids. The germline V gene encodes CDR1 MGHRA and CDR2 YSYEKL. Germline trimming cut 0 bases from V and 1 base from J; bases unmatched to any gene: 7. CDR3 residues: CASSQEIAGLGTDTQYF. CDR3 nucleotide sequence: TGCGCCAGCAGCCAAGAAATAGCGGGTCTTGGCACAGATACGCAGTATTTT.